These T cell receptor beta chains were read from a single sample in a study of blood T cells in healthy people across ages. TCRdb independently ran MiXCR on the 5' RACE reads; one entry per CDR3 protein. The sample records roughly 1 million distinct CDR3 sequences, under 30% being singletons. These data were also reused for a study on T cells of mothers and their children.

The material sequenced was blood. These receptors originate from a girl aged 2 to 10 in good health. Both conserved end residues are trimmed from each CDR3. Each record gives: J gene, V gene, CDR3 protein.

J: TRBJ1-1; V: TRBV15; CDR3: ATSREGRGNTEAF
J: TRBJ2-7; V: TRBV29-1; CDR3: SGRTGAGYEQY
J: TRBJ1-1; V: TRBV10-3; CDR3: AIRQGNGMNTEAF
J: TRBJ2-4; V: TRBV4-1; CDR3: ASSQEDRGSTKNIQY
J: TRBJ1-6; V: TRBV11-1; CDR3: ASRRDREGSPLH
J: TRBJ2-3; V: TRBV20-1; CDR3: RGQADTDTQY
J: TRBJ2-5; V: TRBV28; CDR3: ASSGGHLQETQY
J: .; V: TRBV11-2; CDR3: ASSLDPGGLREQY
J: TRBJ2-2; V: TRBV4-1; CDR3: ASSPLGVDNTGELF
J: TRBJ1-1; V: TRBV21-1; CDR3: ASAPFAENTEAF
J: .; V: TRBV11-2; CDR3: ASSLGAGRTYEQY
J: TRBJ2-5; V: TRBV7-9; CDR3: ASSRLEVAAGRETQY
J: TRBJ2-3; V: TRBV4-2; CDR3: ASSPRPGLAGATDTQY
J: TRBJ2-1; V: TRBV28; CDR3: ASSALRDYNEQF
J: TRBJ2-7; V: TRBV28; CDR3: ASSFTVGRSYEQY
J: TRBJ2-5; V: TRBV29-1; CDR3: SVPDRGREETQY
J: TRBJ1-1; V: TRBV7-9; CDR3: ASSGTTEAF
J: TRBJ2-7; V: TRBV9; CDR3: ASSVVDRGYEQY
J: TRBJ2-2; V: TRBV10-3; CDR3: AILRGLNTGELF
J: TRBJ2-7; V: TRBV10-1; CDR3: ASSGSVNYEQY
J: TRBJ2-3; V: TRBV6-1; CDR3: ASSPSGVRPATQY
J: TRBJ2-4; V: TRBV5-8; CDR3: ASSSPDSSLAKNIQY
J: TRBJ2-1; V: TRBV28; CDR3: ASIGAGGSYNEQF
J: TRBJ1-5; V: TRBV6-1; CDR3: ASSEEGARNQPQH
J: TRBJ2-5; V: TRBV29-1; CDR3: SVELRGTRQETQY
J: TRBJ2-5; V: TRBV12-3/TRBV12-4; CDR3: ASRPAAEETQY
J: TRBJ1-3; V: TRBV2; CDR3: ASSDWGSSGNTIY
J: TRBJ2-6; V: TRBV28; CDR3: ATQGALGSGANVLT
J: TRBJ1-3; V: TRBV20-1; CDR3: STLTYLGNTIY
J: TRBJ2-3; V: TRBV2; CDR3: ASGTSVASTDTQY
J: TRBJ1-1; V: TRBV7-9; CDR3: ASSLVTAGAF
J: TRBJ2-4; V: TRBV6-5; CDR3: ASSPADGLRNIQY
J: TRBJ2-1; V: TRBV5-5; CDR3: ASSFNGGAIDEQF
J: .; V: TRBV7-2; CDR3: ASSWGGLNEQF
J: TRBJ2-5; V: TRBV10-3; CDR3: AISDAPAGEETQY
J: TRBJ2-5; V: TRBV10-3; CDR3: AISWSQAEETQY
J: TRBJ1-2; V: TRBV7-4; CDR3: ASSLGTGISYT
J: TRBJ2-5; V: TRBV20-1; CDR3: SAMPQTGTQETQY
J: TRBJ2-1; V: TRBV6-5; CDR3: ASSYGVGVAYNEQF
J: TRBJ2-7; V: TRBV20-1; CDR3: SARDEGGYEQY
J: TRBJ2-3; V: TRBV29-1; CDR3: SVDPGSTDTQY
J: TRBJ2-7; V: TRBV15; CDR3: ATGVVWGYEQY
J: TRBJ1-4; V: TRBV20-1; CDR3: SARFGGTATNEKLF
J: TRBJ1-2; V: TRBV20-1; CDR3: SARWRRNYGYT
J: TRBJ2-5; V: TRBV12-3/TRBV12-4; CDR3: ASTQSEGQETQY
J: .; V: TRBV6-1; CDR3: ASSGQLDEQY